This passage covers 12 T cell receptor beta chains from one sample sequenced in a study of blood T cell repertoires in COVID-19. TCRdb keeps only in-frame clones here, not all; method: immunoSEQ multiplex PCR. The table lists under 450,000 clones, 80% to 90% of them singletons. The sequencing input was PBMCs or T cells enriched from blood (not recorded which). All receptors come from a man aged 25-45 years who had recovered from COVID-19.

The chain has TRBV27 and TRBJ1-2; D is possibly TRBD1 (6 bases). In germline, CDR1 is MNHEY, CDR2 SMNVEV (reference sequence). The CDR3 consists of 18 residues. The V end was cut by 3 bases, the J end by 0 bases, with 20 bases between. CDR3 DNA: TGTGCCAGCAGTTTTACCCCCGGGACAACGTTCGCTAACTATGGCTACACCTTC. This translates into CASSFTPGTTFANYGYTF.

Regarding this clone: The same CDR3 also results from other DNA sequences found in this sample. This sequence joins TRBV9 and TRBJ1-1; possible D gene TRBD1, 5 bases. This CDR3 has 14 residues. Germline V lookup: CDR1 SGDLS, CDR2 YYNGEE. Trimming shortened V by 0 bases and J by 1 base, and 7 bases separated the two germline ends. CDR3 in DNA: TGTGCCAGCAGCGTAGTGGGGGGGAACACTGAAGCTTTCTTT. Encoded protein: CASSVVGGNTEAFF.

This clone came up once. The J gene is TRBJ1-3, the V gene TRBV6-5; no firm D call. The CDR3 totals 15 residues. The germline V and J ends were trimmed by 0 bases and 2 bases, with 8 bases remaining between them. In germline, CDR1 is MNHEY, CDR2 SVGAGI. The CDR3 loop reads CASSYSRGPGNTIYF. CDR3 bases: TGTGCCAGCAGTTACTCAAGAGGGCCTGGAAACACCATATATTTT.

V is TRBV6-5 and J is TRBJ1-1, with 8 nucleotides matching TRBD1. Germline trimming cut 10 bases from V and 4 bases from J; bases unmatched to any gene: 8. The germline V gene encodes CDR1 MNHEY and CDR2 SVGAGI. There are 13 residues in the CDR3. The CDR3 DNA sequence: TGTGCCACCCAGGGGGCTCGAGGCACTGAAGCTTTCTTT. Translating gives CATQGARGTEAFF.

The genes are TRBV9 and TRBJ1-1; TRBD1 aligns across 9 bases. CDR1 is SGDLS and CDR2 is YYNGEE in the germline V gene. V shed 4 bases and J 8 bases; nucleotides not matched to a gene: 21. This CDR3 has 18 residues. CDR3 protein: CASSPYEWVQGTGREAFF. The CDR3 nucleotides are TGTGCCAGCAGCCCCTATGAGTGGGTACAGGGGACAGGGAGAGAAGCTTTCTTT.

This chain uses TRBV19 with TRBJ1-1, with 8 bases aligning to TRBD1. The CDR3 extends over 14 amino acids. The trim removed 3 bases at V and 5 bases at J, leaving 5 bases unmatched. CDR1 LNHDA and CDR2 SQIVND come from the germline V gene (reference sequence). Here the CDR3 DNA reads TGTGCCAGTAGTATCAGGACAGGGAGGACTGAAGCTTTCTTT. Translated: CASSIRTGRTEAFF.

The V call is TRBV12-3 or TRBV12-4, the J call TRBJ1-2; 7 bases agree with TRBD1. The CDR3 runs to 13 residues. V lost 1 base and J lost 7; bases outside the gene matches: 3. The CDR3 here is CASSLGGGSGYTF. The CDR3 coding sequence is TGTGCCAGCAGTTTAGGAGGGGGCAGTGGCTACACCTTC.

This clone was picked up a small number of times. The conserved closing phenylalanine or tryptophan is absent in this CDR3, likely reflecting a read error. Because the CDR3's place on the DNA is in doubt, the DNA is left out and the CDR3 is given as listed by TCRdb. This chain connects TRBV6-5 to TRBJ1-4; TRBD1 reflects the table's D call only, with no check against the DNA. Germline V gene sequence: CDR1 MNHEY, CDR2 SVGAGI. A total of 14 residues make up the CDR3, ends included. The chain's CDR3 is CASSYAKDKDPIFS.

This clone has just a few counts. V and J are TRBV20-1 and TRBJ1-4; 7 positions match TRBD1. Germline values: CDR1 DFQATT, CDR2 SNEGSKA (reference sequence). The CDR3 runs to 15 residues. Trimming removed 4 bases from V and 4 bases from J; junction bases left unmatched: 9. The CDR3 DNA reads as TGCAGTGCTACTGAACCCGGGACAGATAATGAAAAACTGTTTTTT. The encoded protein is CSATEPGTDNEKLFF.

The chain recombines TRBV19 with TRBJ2-2, with 7 nucleotides matching TRBD1. The CDR3 loop spans 14 amino acids. J gave up 4 bases and V 5 bases, and 4 bases lay outside the gene matches. The germline V gene encodes CDR1 LNHDA and CDR2 SQIVND (reference sequence). DNA of the CDR3: TGTGCCAGTAGTTGGACAGGAGCCACCGGGGAGCTGTTTTTT. Protein sequence: CASSWTGATGELFF.

The V and J genes are TRBV9 and TRBJ1-1; D call uncertain. The CDR3 extends over 14 amino acids. The germline V gene encodes CDR1 SGDLS and CDR2 YYNGEE. Trimming took off 4 bases at V and 1 base at J, with 11 bases between the two ends. CDR3 sequence: CASSPRGKNTEAFF. The CDR3, as DNA: TGTGCCAGCAGCCCCCGAGGGAAGAACACTGAAGCTTTCTTT.

This clone was counted only a few times. This chain connects TRBV19 to TRBJ2-7; perhaps TRBD2 as D (6 bases). Germline CDR1 LNHDA, CDR2 SQIVND (reference sequence). CDR3 length: 16 amino acids. Between the trimmed V and J ends, which lost 2 bases and 0 bases, there was a span of 14 bases. DNA for the CDR3: TGTGCCAGTAGTATAAGCGGGCAGGGAAGCTCCTACGAGCAGTACTTC. Its translation is CASSISGQGSSYEQYF.